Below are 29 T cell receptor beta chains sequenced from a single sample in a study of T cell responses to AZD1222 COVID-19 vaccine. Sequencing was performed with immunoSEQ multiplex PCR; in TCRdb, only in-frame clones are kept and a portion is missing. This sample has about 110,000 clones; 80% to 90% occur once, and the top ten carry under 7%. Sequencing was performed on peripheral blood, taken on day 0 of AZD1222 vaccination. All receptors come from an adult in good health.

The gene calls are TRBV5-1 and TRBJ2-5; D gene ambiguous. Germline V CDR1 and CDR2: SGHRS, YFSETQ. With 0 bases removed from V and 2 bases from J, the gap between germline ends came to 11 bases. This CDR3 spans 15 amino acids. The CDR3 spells CASSLGRTGQETQYF. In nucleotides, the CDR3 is TGCGCCAGCAGCTTGGGTCGGACGGGTCAAGAGACCCAGTACTTC.

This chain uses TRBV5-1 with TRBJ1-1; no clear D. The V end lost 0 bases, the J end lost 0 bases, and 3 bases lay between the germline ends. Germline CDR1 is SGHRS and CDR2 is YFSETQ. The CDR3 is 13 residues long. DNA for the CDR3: TGCGCCAGCAGCTTGGAGATGAACACTGAAGCTTTCTTT. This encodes CASSLEMNTEAFF.

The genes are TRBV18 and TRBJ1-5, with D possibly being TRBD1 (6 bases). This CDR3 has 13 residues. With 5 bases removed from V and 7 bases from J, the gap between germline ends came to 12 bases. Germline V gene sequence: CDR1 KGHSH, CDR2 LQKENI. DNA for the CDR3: TGTGCCAGCTCATACAGGGAAGGGCAGCCCCAGCATTTT. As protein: CASSYREGQPQHF.

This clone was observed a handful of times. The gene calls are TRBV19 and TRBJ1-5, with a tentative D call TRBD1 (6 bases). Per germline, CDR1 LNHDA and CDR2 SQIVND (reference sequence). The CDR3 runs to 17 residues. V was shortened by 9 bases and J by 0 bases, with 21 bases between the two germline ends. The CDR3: CASRGGVGILSNQPQHF. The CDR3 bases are TGTGCCAGCAGGGGTGGGGTCGGGATCCTTAGCAATCAGCCCCAGCATTTT.

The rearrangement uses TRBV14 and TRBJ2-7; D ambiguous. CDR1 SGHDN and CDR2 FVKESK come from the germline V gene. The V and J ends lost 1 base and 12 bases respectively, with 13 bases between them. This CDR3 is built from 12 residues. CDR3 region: CASSQVLNSRYF. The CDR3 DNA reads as TGTGCCAGCAGCCAAGTCTTGAATTCCCGGTACTTC.

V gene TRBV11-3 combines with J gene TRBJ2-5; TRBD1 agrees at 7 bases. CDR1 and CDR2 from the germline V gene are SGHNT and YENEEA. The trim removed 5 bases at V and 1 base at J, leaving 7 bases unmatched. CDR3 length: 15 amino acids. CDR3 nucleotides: TGTGCCAGCAGCCCCACAGGGGCCTCCCAAGAGACCCAGTACTTC. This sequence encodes CASSPTGASQETQYF.

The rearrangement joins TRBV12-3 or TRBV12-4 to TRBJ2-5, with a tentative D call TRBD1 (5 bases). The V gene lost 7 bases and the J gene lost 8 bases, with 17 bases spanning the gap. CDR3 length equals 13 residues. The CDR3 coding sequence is TGTGCCAGCACCGGCCAGGGTCTTGCAACCCAGTACTTC. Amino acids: CASTGQGLATQYF.

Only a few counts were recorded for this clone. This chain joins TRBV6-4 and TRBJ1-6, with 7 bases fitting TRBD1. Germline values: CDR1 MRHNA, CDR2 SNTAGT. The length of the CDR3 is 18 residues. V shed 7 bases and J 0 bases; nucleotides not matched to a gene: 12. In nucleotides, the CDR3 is TGTGCCAGCACTGTACGCCAACCAGGGGGCTCCTATAATTCACCCCTCCACTTT. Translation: CASTVRQPGGSYNSPLHF.

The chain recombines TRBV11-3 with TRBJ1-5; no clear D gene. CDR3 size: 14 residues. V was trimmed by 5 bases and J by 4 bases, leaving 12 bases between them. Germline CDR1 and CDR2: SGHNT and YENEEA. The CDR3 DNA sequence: TGTGCCAGCAGCCCCCTAGGCGGGAATCAGCCCCAGCATTTT. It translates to CASSPLGGNQPQHF.

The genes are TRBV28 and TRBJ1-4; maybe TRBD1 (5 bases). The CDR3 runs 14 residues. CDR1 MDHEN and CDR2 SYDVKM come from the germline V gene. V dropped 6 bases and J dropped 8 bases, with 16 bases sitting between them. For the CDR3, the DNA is TGTGCCAGCAGCCGGGACCCCACATGGGAAAAACTGTTTTTT. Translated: CASSRDPTWEKLFF.

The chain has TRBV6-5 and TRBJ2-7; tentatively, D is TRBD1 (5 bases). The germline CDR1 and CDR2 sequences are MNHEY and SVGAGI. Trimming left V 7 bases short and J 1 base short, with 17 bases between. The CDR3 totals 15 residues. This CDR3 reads CASTINRQFSYEQYF. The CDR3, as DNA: TGTGCCAGCACGATAAATCGACAGTTTTCCTACGAGCAGTACTTC.

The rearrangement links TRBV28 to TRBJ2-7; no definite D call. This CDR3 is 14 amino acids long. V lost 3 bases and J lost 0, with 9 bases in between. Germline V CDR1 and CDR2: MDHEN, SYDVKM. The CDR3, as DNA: TGTGCCAGCAGTTTGTACGCTATCTCCTACGAGCAGTACTTC. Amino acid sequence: CASSLYAISYEQYF.

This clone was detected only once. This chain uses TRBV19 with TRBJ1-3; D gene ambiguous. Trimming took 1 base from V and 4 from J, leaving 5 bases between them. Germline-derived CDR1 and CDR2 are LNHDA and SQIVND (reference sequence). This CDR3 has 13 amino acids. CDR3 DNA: TGTGCCAGTAGTATAGCCGTGGGAAACACCATATATTTT. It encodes CASSIAVGNTIYF.

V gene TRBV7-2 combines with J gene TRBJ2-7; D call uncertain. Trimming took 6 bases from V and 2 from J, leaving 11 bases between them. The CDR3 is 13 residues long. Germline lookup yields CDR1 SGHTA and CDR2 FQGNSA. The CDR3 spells CASSVMATYEQYF. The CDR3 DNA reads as TGTGCCAGCAGTGTTATGGCAACCTACGAGCAGTACTTC. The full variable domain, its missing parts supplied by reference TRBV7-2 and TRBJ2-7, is GAGVSQSPSNKVTEKGKDVELRCDPISGHTALYWYRQSLGQGLEFLIYFQGNSAPDKSGLPSDRFSAERTGGSVSTLTIQRTQQEDSAVYLCASSVMATYEQYFGPGTRLTVT.

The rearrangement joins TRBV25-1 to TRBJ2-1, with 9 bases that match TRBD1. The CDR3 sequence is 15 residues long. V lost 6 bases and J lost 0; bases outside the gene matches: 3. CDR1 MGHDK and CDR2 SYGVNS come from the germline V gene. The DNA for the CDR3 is TGTGCCAGCAGCCGGGGACAGGGCTCCTACAATGAGCAGTTCTTC. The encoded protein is CASSRGQGSYNEQFF.

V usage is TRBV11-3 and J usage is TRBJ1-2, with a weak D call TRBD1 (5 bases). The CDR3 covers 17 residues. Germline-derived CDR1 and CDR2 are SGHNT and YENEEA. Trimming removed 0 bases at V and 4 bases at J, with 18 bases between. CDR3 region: CASSLDGARETLYGYTF. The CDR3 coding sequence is TGTGCCAGCAGCTTAGATGGGGCGCGGGAGACGCTCTATGGCTACACCTTC.

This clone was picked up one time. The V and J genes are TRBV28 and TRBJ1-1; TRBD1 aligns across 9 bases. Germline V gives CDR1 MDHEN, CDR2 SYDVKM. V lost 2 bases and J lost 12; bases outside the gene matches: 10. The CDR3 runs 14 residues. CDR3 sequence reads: CASSLNTGTGQTFF. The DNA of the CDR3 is TGTGCCAGCAGTTTAAATACCGGGACAGGGCAGACTTTCTTT.

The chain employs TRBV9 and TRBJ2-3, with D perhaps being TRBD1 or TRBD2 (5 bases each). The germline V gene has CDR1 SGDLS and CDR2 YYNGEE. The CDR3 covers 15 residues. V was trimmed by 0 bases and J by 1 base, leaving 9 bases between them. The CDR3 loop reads CASSVEGDRTDTQYF. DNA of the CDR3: TGTGCCAGCAGCGTAGAAGGGGACCGCACAGATACGCAGTATTTT.

The DNA for the CDR3 is TGTGCCAGCTCCTCGGGGCAATTGGACCAGTACTTC. This translates into CASSSGQLDQYF. V usage is TRBV18 and J usage is TRBJ2-5, with D perhaps given as TRBD1 or TRBD2 (5 bases each). V lost 6 bases to trimming and J lost 10 bases, with 15 bases between them. Germline V gene data show CDR1 as KGHSH and CDR2 as LQKENI. This CDR3 is built from 12 residues. Using reference TRBV18 and TRBJ2-5 for the parts outside the CDR3, the full variable domain is NAGVMQNPRHLVRRRGQEARLRCSPMKGHSHVYWYRQLPEEGLKFMVYLQKENIIDESGMPKERFSAEFPKEGPSILRIQQVVRGDSAAYFCASSSGQLDQYFGPGTRLLVL.

CDR3 sequence: CASSESRGRTNSPLHF. The DNA of the CDR3 is TGTGCCAGCAGTGAATCCCGGGGGCGCACGAATTCACCCCTCCACTTT. V and J are TRBV25-1 and TRBJ1-6; TRBD1 is a possible D gene (6 bases). The CDR3 loop spans 16 amino acids. From germline, CDR1 is MGHDK and CDR2 SYGVNS. V lost 1 base and J 7 bases, leaving 14 bases between the germline ends.

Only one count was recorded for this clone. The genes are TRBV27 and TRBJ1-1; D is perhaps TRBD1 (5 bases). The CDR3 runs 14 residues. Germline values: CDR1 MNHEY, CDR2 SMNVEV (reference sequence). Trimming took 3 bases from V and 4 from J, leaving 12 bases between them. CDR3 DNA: TGTGCCAGCAGTTTTCCAGGGAAGGGCACTGAAGCTTTCTTT. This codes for CASSFPGKGTEAFF.

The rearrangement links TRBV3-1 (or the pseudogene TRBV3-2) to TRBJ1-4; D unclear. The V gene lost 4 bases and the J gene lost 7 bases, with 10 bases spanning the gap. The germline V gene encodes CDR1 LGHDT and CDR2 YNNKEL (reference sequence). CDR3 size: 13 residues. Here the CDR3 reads CASSPDWGEKLFF. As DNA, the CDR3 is TGTGCCAGCAGCCCAGATTGGGGTGAAAAACTGTTTTTT.

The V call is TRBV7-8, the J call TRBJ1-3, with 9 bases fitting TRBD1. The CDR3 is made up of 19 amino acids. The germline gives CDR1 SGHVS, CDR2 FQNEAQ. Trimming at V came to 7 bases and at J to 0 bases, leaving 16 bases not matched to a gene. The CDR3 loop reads CASIPERDRVAFSGNTIYF. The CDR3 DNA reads TGTGCCAGCATTCCGGAAAGGGACAGGGTGGCATTCTCTGGAAACACCATATATTTT.

CDR3 nucleotides: TGCGCCAGCAGCCAAGAGGTACAGGGCAATCAGCCCCAGCATTTT. Amino acids: CASSQEVQGNQPQHF. The chain joins TRBV4-3 to TRBJ1-5, with TRBD1 as a possible D gene (5 bases). The germline V gene has CDR1 LGHNA and CDR2 YSLEER. The CDR3 contains 15 residues. With 0 bases removed from V and 2 bases from J, the gap between germline ends came to 8 bases.

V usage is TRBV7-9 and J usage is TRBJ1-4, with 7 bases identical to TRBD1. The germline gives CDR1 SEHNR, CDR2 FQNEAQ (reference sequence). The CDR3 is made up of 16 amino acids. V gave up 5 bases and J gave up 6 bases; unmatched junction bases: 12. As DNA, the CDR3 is TGTGCCAGCAGCACGCGACAGGGCGCGCCCGATGAAAAACTGTTTTTT. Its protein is CASSTRQGAPDEKLFF.

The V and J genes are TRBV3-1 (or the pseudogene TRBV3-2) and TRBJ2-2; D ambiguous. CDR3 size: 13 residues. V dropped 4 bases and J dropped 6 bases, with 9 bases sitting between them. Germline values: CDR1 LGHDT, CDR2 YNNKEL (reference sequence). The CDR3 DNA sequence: TGTGCCAGCAGCCCTTGGGGTGCCGGGGAGCTGTTTTTT. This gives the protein CASSPWGAGELFF.

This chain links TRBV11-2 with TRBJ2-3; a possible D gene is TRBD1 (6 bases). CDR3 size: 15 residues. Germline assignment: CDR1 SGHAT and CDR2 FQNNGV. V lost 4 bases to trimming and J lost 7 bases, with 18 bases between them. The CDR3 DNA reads TGTGCCAGCAGCTCCGAGACAGGCCCTTTTAATACGCAGTATTTT. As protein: CASSSETGPFNTQYF.

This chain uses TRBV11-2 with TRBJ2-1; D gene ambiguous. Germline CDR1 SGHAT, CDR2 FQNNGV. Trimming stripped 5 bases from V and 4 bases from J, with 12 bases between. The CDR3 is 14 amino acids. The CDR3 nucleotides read TGTGCCAGCAGCCCTTCGATCTGGTACAATGAGCAGTTCTTC. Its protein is CASSPSIWYNEQFF.

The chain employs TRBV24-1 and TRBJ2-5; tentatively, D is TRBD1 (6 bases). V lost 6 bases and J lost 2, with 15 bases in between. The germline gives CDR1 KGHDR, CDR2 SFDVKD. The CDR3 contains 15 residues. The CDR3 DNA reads TGTGCCACCAGTAATAACCCAGGGGCGCAAGAGACCCAGTACTTC. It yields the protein CATSNNPGAQETQYF.